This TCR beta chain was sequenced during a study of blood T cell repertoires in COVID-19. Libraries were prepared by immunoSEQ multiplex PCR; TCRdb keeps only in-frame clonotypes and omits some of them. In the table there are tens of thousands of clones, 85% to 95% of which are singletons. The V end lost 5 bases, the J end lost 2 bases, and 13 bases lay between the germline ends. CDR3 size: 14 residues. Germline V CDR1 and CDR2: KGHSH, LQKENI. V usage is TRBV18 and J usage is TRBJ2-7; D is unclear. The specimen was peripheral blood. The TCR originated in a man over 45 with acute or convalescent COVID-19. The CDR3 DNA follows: TGTGCCAGCTCAGCCTCTCCGGGTACCTACGAGCAGTACTTC. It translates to CASSASPGTYEQYF.